The 7 T cell receptor beta chains below were found in one sample sequenced in a study of beta chain features in type 1 diabetes. Every bit of the isolated RNA underwent reverse transcription, so sequencing read expressed TCRB transcripts. The repertoire was sequenced with immunoSEQ multiplex PCR; TCRdb's copy has only in-frame clones and lacks some. In the table there are fewer than 350,000 clones, around 19% of which are singletons. The specimen was naive CD4+ T cells from blood. The origin of the receptors is a woman aged 18-29 years in good health.

The rearrangement joins TRBV7-6 to TRBJ2-7, with no clear D. The germline CDR1 and CDR2 sequences are SGHVS and FNYEAQ. V was pared by 8 bases and J by 0 bases, with 14 bases between. This CDR3 spans 14 amino acids. The CDR3 loop reads CASGRRSNSYEQYF. Here the CDR3 DNA reads TGTGCCAGCGGTCGGCGGTCAAACTCCTACGAGCAGTACTTC. The variable domain in full, with the rest retrieved from reference TRBV7-6 and TRBJ2-7, is GAGVSQSPRYKVTKRGQDVALRCDPISGHVSLYWYRQALGQGPEFLTYFNYEAQQDKSGLPNDRFSAERPEGSISTLTIQRTEQRDSAMYRCASGRRSNSYEQYFGPGTRLTVT.

The genes are TRBV19 and TRBJ2-7; D might be TRBD2 (6 bases). V shed 6 bases and J shed 4 bases, with 19 bases lying between them. The CDR3 loop spans 15 amino acids. CDR1 and CDR2 from the germline V gene are LNHDA and SQIVND (reference sequence). CDR3 residues: CASSRGPGVSYEQYF. The CDR3 DNA reads as TGTGCCAGTAGCCGAGGACCGGGAGTCTCTTACGAGCAGTACTTC.

The rearrangement links TRBV27 to TRBJ2-3, with 7 positions matching TRBD1. The trim removed 3 bases at V and 2 bases at J, leaving 5 bases unmatched. The CDR3 covers 15 residues. CDR1 and CDR2 (germline): MNHEY, SMNVEV (reference sequence). Here the CDR3 reads CASSFVGQVTDTQYF. The CDR3 bases are TGTGCCAGCAGTTTTGTCGGACAGGTCACAGATACGCAGTATTTT.

This clone was picked up a small number of times. This CDR3 is also generated by other DNA sequences in the sample. The genes are TRBV7-2 and TRBJ2-7; 10 positions match TRBD1. Trimming at V came to 1 base and at J to 2 bases, leaving 2 bases not matched to a gene. The CDR3 is 15 amino acids. Germline V gene sequence: CDR1 SGHTA, CDR2 FQGNSA. CDR3 bases: TGTGCCAGCAGCTTAGGGGGACAGGGGACCTACGAGCAGTACTTC. Amino acid sequence: CASSLGGQGTYEQYF.

A few counts support this clone. V and J are TRBV4-1 and TRBJ1-1, with a possible D match to TRBD1 (5 bases). The CDR3 length is 14 residues. The V end was cut by 3 bases, the J end by 6 bases, with 14 bases between. Per germline, CDR1 MGHRA and CDR2 YSYEKL. The CDR3 nucleotides read TGCGCCAGCAGCCATTCAGGGAAAAGCCCTGAAGCTTTCTTT. Amino acid sequence: CASSHSGKSPEAFF.

This clone was seen only a few times. The chain carries TRBV9 and TRBJ2-5; weak D call: TRBD1 (5 bases). The CDR3 totals 15 residues. Germline CDR1 and CDR2: SGDLS and YYNGEE. Trimming took off 3 bases at V and 5 bases at J, with 17 bases between the two ends. CDR3 sequence reads: CASSGAGYFGETQYF. CDR3 in DNA: TGTGCCAGCAGCGGCGCAGGGTATTTTGGCGAGACCCAGTACTTC. The complete variable domain, with remaining parts taken from reference TRBV9 and TRBJ2-5, reads DSGVTQTPKHLITATGQRVTLRCSPRSGDLSVYWYQQSLDQGLQFLIQYYNGEERAKGNILERFSAQQFPDLHSELNLSSLELGDSALYFCASSGAGYFGETQYFGPGTRLLVL.

The genes are TRBV4-2 and TRBJ2-7, with a weak D call TRBD2 (5 bases). The V end was cut by 1 base, the J end by 1 base, with 11 bases between. Germline-derived CDR1 and CDR2 are LGHNA and YNFKEQ. The CDR3 extends over 15 amino acids. CDR3 residues: CASSQGHRLSYEQYF. DNA for the CDR3: TGTGCCAGCAGCCAAGGACACCGACTATCCTACGAGCAGTACTTC.